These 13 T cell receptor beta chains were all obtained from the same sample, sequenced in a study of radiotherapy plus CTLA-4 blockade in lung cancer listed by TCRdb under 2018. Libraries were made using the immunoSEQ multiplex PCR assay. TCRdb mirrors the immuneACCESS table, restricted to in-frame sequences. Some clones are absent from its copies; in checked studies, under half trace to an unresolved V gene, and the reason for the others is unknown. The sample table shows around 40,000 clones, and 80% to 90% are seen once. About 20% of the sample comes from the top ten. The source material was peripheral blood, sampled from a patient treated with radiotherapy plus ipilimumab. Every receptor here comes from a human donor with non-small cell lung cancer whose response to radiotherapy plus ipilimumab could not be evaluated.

CDR3 loop: CASSPGISTYNEQFF. The CDR3 nucleotides are TGCGCCAGCAGCCCAGGCATTTCCACCTACAATGAGCAGTTCTTC. V usage is TRBV4-1 and J usage is TRBJ2-1; D unclear. The germline gives CDR1 MGHRA, CDR2 YSYEKL. Deletions cut 4 bases from V and 2 bases from J, with 12 bases between. This CDR3 has 15 residues.

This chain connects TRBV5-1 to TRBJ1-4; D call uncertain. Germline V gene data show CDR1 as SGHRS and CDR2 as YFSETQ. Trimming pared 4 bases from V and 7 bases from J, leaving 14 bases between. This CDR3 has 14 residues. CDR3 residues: CASSTLGLAEKLFF. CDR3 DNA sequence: TGCGCCAGCAGCACGCTTGGGTTAGCTGAAAAACTGTTTTTT. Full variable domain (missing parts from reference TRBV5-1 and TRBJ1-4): KAGVTQTPRYLIKTRGQQVTLSCSPISGHRSVSWYQQTPGQGLQFLFEYFSETQRNKGNFPGRFSGRQFSNSRSEMNVSTLELGDSALYLCASSTLGLAEKLFFGSGTQLSVL.

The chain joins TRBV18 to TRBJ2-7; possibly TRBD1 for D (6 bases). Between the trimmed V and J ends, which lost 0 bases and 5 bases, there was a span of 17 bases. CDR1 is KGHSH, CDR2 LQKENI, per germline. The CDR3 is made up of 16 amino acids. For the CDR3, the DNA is TGTGCCAGCTCACCACCCCTGGGGGCATACGGAAACGAGCAGTACTTC. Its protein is CASSPPLGAYGNEQYF.

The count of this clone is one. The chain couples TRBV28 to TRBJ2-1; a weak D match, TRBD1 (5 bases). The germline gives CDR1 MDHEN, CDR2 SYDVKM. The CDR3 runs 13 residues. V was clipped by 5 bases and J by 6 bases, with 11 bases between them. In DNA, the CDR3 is TGTGCCAGCAGTGGACACAACGCCAATGAGCAGTTCTTC. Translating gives CASSGHNANEQFF.

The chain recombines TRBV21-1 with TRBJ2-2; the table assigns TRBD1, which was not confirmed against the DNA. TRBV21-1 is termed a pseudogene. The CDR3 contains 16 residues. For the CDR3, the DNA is TGTGCCAGCAGGACGAGTAGGACAGAAAACACCGGGGAGCTGTTTTTT. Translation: CASRTSRTENTGELFF.

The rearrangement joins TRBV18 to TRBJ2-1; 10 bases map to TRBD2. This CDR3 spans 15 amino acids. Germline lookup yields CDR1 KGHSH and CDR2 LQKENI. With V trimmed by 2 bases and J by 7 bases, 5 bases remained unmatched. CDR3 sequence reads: CASSPSGRALNEQFF. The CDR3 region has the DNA TGTGCCAGCTCACCAAGCGGGAGGGCCTTAAATGAGCAGTTCTTC. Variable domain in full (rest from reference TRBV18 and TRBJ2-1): NAGVMQNPRHLVRRRGQEARLRCSPMKGHSHVYWYRQLPEEGLKFMVYLQKENIIDESGMPKERFSAEFPKEGPSILRIQQVVRGDSAAYFCASSPSGRALNEQFFGPGTRLTVL.

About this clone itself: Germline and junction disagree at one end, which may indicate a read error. CDR3 in amino acids: CSVEDRGINF. The CDR3 DNA sequence: TGCAGCGTTGAAGATCGAGGGATAAACTTC. The chain joins TRBV29-1 to TRBJ1-2; D gene ambiguous. The V gene's germline CDR1 is SQVTM and CDR2 ANQGSEA. The CDR3 is 10 amino acids.

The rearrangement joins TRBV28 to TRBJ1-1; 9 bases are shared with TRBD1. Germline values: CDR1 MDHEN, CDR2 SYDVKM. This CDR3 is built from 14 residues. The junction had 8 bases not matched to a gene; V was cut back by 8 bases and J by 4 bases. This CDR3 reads CASRTGTGFTEAFF. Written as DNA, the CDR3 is TGTGCCAGCCGCACCGGGACAGGGTTCACTGAAGCTTTCTTT.

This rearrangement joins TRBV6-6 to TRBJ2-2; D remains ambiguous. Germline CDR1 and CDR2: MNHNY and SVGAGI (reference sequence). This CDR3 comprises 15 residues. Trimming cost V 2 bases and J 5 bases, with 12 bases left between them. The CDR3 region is CASSYETVDTGELFF. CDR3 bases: TGTGCCAGCAGTTACGAGACTGTGGATACCGGGGAGCTGTTTTTT.

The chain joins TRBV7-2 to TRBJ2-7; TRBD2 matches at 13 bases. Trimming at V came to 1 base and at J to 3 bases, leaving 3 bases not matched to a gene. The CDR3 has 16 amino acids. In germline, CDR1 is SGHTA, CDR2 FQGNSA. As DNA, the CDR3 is TGTGCCAGCAGCTTAGAGGGGACTAGCGGGGTCTACGAGCAGTACTTC. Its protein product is CASSLEGTSGVYEQYF.

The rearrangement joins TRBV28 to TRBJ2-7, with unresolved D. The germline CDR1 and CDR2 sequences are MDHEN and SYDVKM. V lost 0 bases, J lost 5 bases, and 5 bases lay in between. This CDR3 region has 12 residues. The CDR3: CASSLWRNEQYF. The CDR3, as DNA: TGTGCCAGCAGTTTATGGAGGAACGAGCAGTACTTC.

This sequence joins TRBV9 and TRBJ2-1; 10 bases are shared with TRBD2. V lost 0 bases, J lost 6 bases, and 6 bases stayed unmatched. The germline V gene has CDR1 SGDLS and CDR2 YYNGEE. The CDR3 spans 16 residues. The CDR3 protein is CASSVGASGSGNEQFF. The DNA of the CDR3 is TGTGCCAGCAGCGTAGGCGCTAGCGGGAGCGGCAATGAGCAGTTCTTC.

Written as DNA, the CDR3 is TGCGCCAGCAGCGGGGGACAGGTTAATGAAAAACTGTTTTTT. Translated, it gives CASSGGQVNEKLFF. The V gene is TRBV4-1, the J gene TRBJ1-4; 8 bases fit TRBD1. V was clipped by 5 bases and J by 4 bases; unmatched bases: 3. CDR1 is MGHRA, CDR2 YSYEKL, per germline. The CDR3 extends over 14 amino acids.